The 26 T cell receptor beta chains given below trace back to one sample, sequenced in a study of a mutant IDH1 vaccine in newly diagnosed glioma. Antigens for these TCRs are unknown. The time point denotes: week 11, during vaccination. Vaccination used 300 ug of mutant IDH1 20-mer peptide per dose, with topical imiquimod. This table comes from immunoSEQ multiplex PCR, and its TCRdb copy is limited to in-frame clones, with some not included. The table lists about 110,000 clones, roughly 88% of them singletons. This specimen consisted of PBMCs, obtained from a glioma patient whose treatment included an IDH1 peptide vaccine. The receptors here all came from a woman aged 45-65 years with glioma.

The J gene is TRBJ1-2, the V gene TRBV9; D not resolved. Germline loops: CDR1 SGDLS, CDR2 YYNGEE. V shed 4 bases and J shed 10 bases, with 5 bases lying between them. This CDR3 spans 9 amino acids. The CDR3 DNA follows: TGTGCCAGCAGCCCTGCCTACACCTTC. Amino acids: CASSPAYTF.

The chain combines TRBV6-5 with TRBJ2-7; 10 positions agree with TRBD1. After removal of 4 bases from V and 3 bases from J, the junction contained 3 bases not matched to a gene. Germline V lookup: CDR1 MNHEY, CDR2 SVGAGI. The CDR3 is 14 amino acids. CDR3: CASSLGTGVYEQYF. DNA of the CDR3: TGTGCCAGCAGTTTAGGGACAGGGGTCTACGAGCAGTACTTC.

The chain has TRBV7-3 and TRBJ2-7; 11 bases map to TRBD1. The CDR3 has 15 amino acids. Germline CDR1 and CDR2: SGHTA and FQGTGA. Trimming took 4 bases from V and 5 from J; bases not matched to a gene: 7. CDR3 in amino acids: CASSSRGQGEDEQYF. CDR3 DNA sequence: TGTGCCAGCAGCTCTAGGGGACAGGGGGAGGACGAGCAGTACTTC.

The chain couples TRBV28 to TRBJ2-7; 9 bases agree with TRBD1. CDR3 size: 18 residues. In germline, CDR1 is MDHEN, CDR2 SYDVKM. J lost 4 bases, V lost 3 bases, and 16 bases had no gene match. CDR3 loop: CASSFRPSKQGARYEQYF. The CDR3 DNA follows: TGTGCCAGCAGTTTTAGGCCCTCTAAACAGGGGGCTCGTTACGAGCAGTACTTC.

The J gene is TRBJ2-4, the V gene TRBV6-1; D is possibly TRBD1 (6 bases). Germline V gene data show CDR1 as MNHNS and CDR2 as SASEGT. The CDR3 is 14 residues long. Between the trimmed V and J ends, which lost 0 bases and 11 bases, there was a span of 14 bases. CDR3 sequence reads: CASSEAPDRRVQYF. DNA for the CDR3: TGTGCCAGCAGTGAAGCCCCGGACAGAAGGGTTCAGTACTTC.

The CDR3 sequence is CASSLTHYEQYF. The CDR3 region has the DNA TGTGCCAGCAGCTTAACACACTACGAGCAGTACTTC. This chain joins TRBV7-4 and TRBJ2-7; D not resolved. V lost 2 bases, J lost 3 bases, and 5 bases lay in between. This CDR3 has 12 amino acids. Per the germline V gene, CDR1 is SGHVT and CDR2 is SQSDAQ.

CDR3 amino acids: CASSYSSTSNQPQHF. DNA for the CDR3: TGTGCCAGCAGTTACTCGAGTACTAGCAATCAGCCCCAGCATTTT. V is TRBV6-5 and J is TRBJ1-5; D is uncertain. Trimming left V 0 bases short and J 0 bases short, with 6 bases between. Germline V gene data show CDR1 as MNHEY and CDR2 as SVGAGI. The CDR3 runs 15 residues.

CDR3 sequence: CASSFLLGGGTEAFF. The CDR3 DNA follows: TGTGCCAGCAGCTTCCTACTGGGGGGGGGCACTGAAGCTTTCTTT. This chain joins TRBV7-6 and TRBJ1-1; perhaps TRBD1 as D (5 bases). Trimming shortened V by 3 bases and J by 4 bases, and 15 bases separated the two germline ends. This CDR3 spans 15 amino acids. Germline CDR1 and CDR2: SGHVS and FNYEAQ.

The V gene is TRBV10-3, the J gene TRBJ2-2; 9 bases line up with TRBD2. Germline V lookup: CDR1 ENHRY, CDR2 SYGVKD. V lost 3 bases and J lost 0; bases outside the gene matches: 5. CDR3 length: 17 residues. The CDR3: CAISEALAGTNTGELFF. CDR3 DNA: TGTGCCATCAGTGAAGCGCTAGCGGGAACGAACACCGGGGAGCTGTTTTTT.

This clone has more than one count but fewer than ten. The J gene is TRBJ1-1, the V gene TRBV7-3; 8 bases align to TRBD1. Germline V CDR1 and CDR2: SGHTA, FQGTGA. V lost 5 bases and J lost 0; bases outside the gene matches: 2. The CDR3 covers 14 residues. The CDR3 reads CASSTGQVNTEAFF. The CDR3 DNA is TGTGCCAGCAGCACGGGACAGGTGAACACTGAAGCTTTCTTT.

This clone was observed once. In DNA, the CDR3 is TGTGCCAGCAGCTTATTGGGACAGGGGCCTTACGAGCAGTACTTC. This encodes CASSLLGQGPYEQYF. The rearrangement joins TRBV7-8 to TRBJ2-5; 10 bases map to TRBD1. The J call is uncertain, as TRBJ2-7 better fits the DNA end. The germline V gene has CDR1 SGHVS and CDR2 FQNEAQ. The CDR3 has 15 amino acids.

The CDR3 bases are TGTGCCAGCAGCGTCCTGGCGGGGCCCCATCAGGCAGATACGCAGTATTTT. It codes for CASSVLAGPHQADTQYF. The rearrangement links TRBV9 to TRBJ2-3, with D possibly matching TRBD2 (6 bases). Trimming took 2 bases from V and 4 from J, leaving 20 bases between them. Germline V gene data show CDR1 as SGDLS and CDR2 as YYNGEE. The CDR3 consists of 17 residues.

The chain has TRBV5-6 and TRBJ1-5; tentative D call: TRBD1 (5 bases). Germline V lookup: CDR1 SGHDT, CDR2 YYEEEE. The CDR3 sequence is 13 residues long. V was trimmed by 3 bases and J by 7 bases, leaving 11 bases between them. CDR3 nucleotides: TGTGCCAGCAGCTGGGGCCTCGACCAGCCCCAGCATTTT. It is translated as CASSWGLDQPQHF.

This chain links TRBV7-2 with TRBJ2-1, with 9 bases identical to TRBD2. J was trimmed by 1 base and V by 5 bases; bases with no gene match: 3. The length of the CDR3 is 15 residues. Per the germline V gene, CDR1 is SGHTA and CDR2 is FQGNSA. As DNA, the CDR3 is TGTGCCAGCAGCCTTAGCGGGAGTTCCTACAATGAGCAGTTCTTC. Its protein is CASSLSGSSYNEQFF.

CDR3: CASSLPRRAGGPVGGYTF. The CDR3 coding sequence is TGTGCCAGCAGTTTACCCCGGCGGGCAGGGGGGCCTGTGGGAGGCTACACCTTC. J is TRBJ1-2 and V is TRBV28; 7 bases are shared with TRBD1. Germline V gene lookup returns CDR1 MDHEN and CDR2 SYDVKM. There are 18 residues in the CDR3. V trimming: 2 bases; J trimming: 8 bases; junction bases outside the gene matches: 20.

This chain uses TRBV5-1 with TRBJ2-7; tentatively, D is TRBD1 (5 bases). V dropped 4 bases and J dropped 2 bases, with 13 bases sitting between them. Per germline, CDR1 SGHRS and CDR2 YFSETQ. The length of the CDR3 is 14 residues. DNA for the CDR3: TGCGCCAGCAGCCAGGCAGGGATAACCTACGAGCAGTACTTC. This sequence encodes CASSQAGITYEQYF.

V and J are TRBV7-9 and TRBJ2-1; 9 positions agree with TRBD2. This CDR3 spans 17 amino acids. V lost 6 bases, J lost 5 bases, and 14 bases stayed unmatched. Germline V gene sequence: CDR1 SEHNR, CDR2 FQNEAQ (reference sequence). The CDR3 sequence is CASSHLAGRGTHNEQFF. In nucleotides, the CDR3 is TGTGCCAGCAGTCATCTAGCGGGAAGAGGGACCCACAATGAGCAGTTCTTC.

The chain uses TRBV18 and TRBJ1-5; D perhaps matches TRBD1 (5 bases). Germline V gene data show CDR1 as KGHSH and CDR2 as LQKENI. Trimming pared 3 bases from V and 0 bases from J, leaving 9 bases between. This CDR3 has 15 residues. The CDR3 DNA is TGTGCCAGCTCACCGGGGCGGTCTAGCAATCAGCCCCAGCATTTT. Encoded protein: CASSPGRSSNQPQHF.

This chain uses TRBV6-1 with TRBJ2-3; 7 nucleotides align to TRBD2. CDR1 MNHNS and CDR2 SASEGT come from the germline V gene. V was clipped by 5 bases and J by 1 base; unmatched bases: 9. The CDR3 extends over 16 amino acids. CDR3 residues: CASSQGALAGTDTQYF. For the CDR3, the DNA is TGTGCCAGCAGTCAAGGGGCTCTAGCGGGCACAGATACGCAGTATTTT.

The V gene is TRBV7-9, the J gene TRBJ1-4; D possibly corresponds to TRBD1 (5 bases). Trimming removed 5 bases from V and 7 bases from J, with 11 bases in between. Germline V gives CDR1 SEHNR, CDR2 FQNEAQ (reference sequence). The CDR3 has 13 residues. The CDR3 protein is CASSPRDGEKLFF. CDR3 nucleotides: TGTGCCAGCAGCCCGCGGGACGGTGAAAAACTGTTTTTT.

This clone appeared a few times. The gene calls are TRBV7-9 and TRBJ1-1; D unclear. This CDR3 is 13 amino acids long. CDR1 is SEHNR and CDR2 is FQNEAQ in the germline V gene (reference sequence). V was shortened by 4 bases and J by 0 bases, with 6 bases between the two germline ends. The CDR3 here is CASSWEVNTEAFF. The CDR3 coding sequence is TGTGCCAGCAGCTGGGAGGTGAACACTGAAGCTTTCTTT. Looking up the rest from reference TRBV7-9 and TRBJ1-1 gives the full variable domain: DTGVSQNPRHKITKRGQNVTFRCDPISEHNRLYWYRQTLGQGPEFLTYFQNEAQLEKSRLLSDRFSAERPKGSFSTLEIQRTEQGDSAMYLCASSWEVNTEAFFGQGTRLTVV.

The CDR3 DNA sequence: TGCAGCGTTGCACCGACCCCCAGACTAGCGGGAGGGAGCACAGATACGCAGTATTTT. Translating gives CSVAPTPRLAGGSTDTQYF. This chain uses TRBV29-1 with TRBJ2-3; 14 bases are shared with TRBD2. The V gene's germline CDR1 is SQVTM and CDR2 ANQGSEA. V shed 4 bases and J 0 bases; nucleotides not matched to a gene: 12. The CDR3 has 19 amino acids.

The genes are TRBV7-9 and TRBJ2-5; D is ambiguous. CDR1 SEHNR and CDR2 FQNEAQ come from the germline V gene (reference sequence). The CDR3 loop spans 12 amino acids. Trimming left V 5 bases short and J 5 bases short, with 9 bases between. The DNA for the CDR3 is TGTGCCAGCAGCCCGACTCTGGAGACCCAGTACTTC. Its translation is CASSPTLETQYF.

This chain uses TRBV10-3 with TRBJ2-7; possibly TRBD2 for D (5 bases). Trimming took off 11 bases at V and 6 bases at J, with 20 bases between the two ends. CDR1 is ENHRY, CDR2 SYGVKD, per germline. CDR3 length: 13 amino acids. The CDR3 DNA sequence: TGTGCCTCCATGGAGGATACCTCCCTCGAGCAGTACTTC. Protein sequence: CASMEDTSLEQYF.

The CDR3 nucleotides are TGTGCCAGCAGCTTAGCGGGAGGACCCTACGAGCAGTACTTC. Its protein product is CASSLAGGPYEQYF. This sequence joins TRBV7-3 and TRBJ2-7, with 8 bases lining up with TRBD2. The germline CDR1 and CDR2 sequences are SGHTA and FQGTGA. The trim removed 2 bases at V and 2 bases at J, leaving 2 bases unmatched. CDR3 size: 14 residues.

The chain is built from TRBV27 and TRBJ2-7; D gene uncertain. CDR1 and CDR2 (germline): MNHEY, SMNVEV (reference sequence). CDR3 length: 13 amino acids. Trimming cost V 6 bases and J 0 bases, with 9 bases left between them. The CDR3 region is CASSPVNSYEQYF. CDR3 coding DNA: TGTGCCAGCAGCCCGGTCAACTCCTACGAGCAGTACTTC.